This T cell receptor (beta chain) is drawn from a study of T-cell reconstitution after alpha-beta-depleted transplantation in children. Germline V lookup: CDR1 DFQATT, CDR2 SNEGSKA (reference sequence). The ends were cut back, 0 bases at V and 3 bases at J, with 11 bases in the middle. This CDR3 comprises 15 residues. Unique molecular identifiers were incorporated when the TCRbeta library was constructed. MiXCR, run by TCRdb on the PCR reads, gives a single entry per CDR3 protein. The sample includes about 270,000 distinct CDR3 sequences, 9.5% to 10% seen only once; the top ten take 10%. In its sample, this clonotype was seen many times.

V is TRBV20-1 and J is TRBJ2-2; D not certain. This TCR came from a human donor who donated a stem cell graft to a child with SCID. The sequencing here drew on PBMCs from the stem cell graft donor, taken from the stem cell graft. The CDR3 here is CSAREGRQHTGELFF. CDR3 DNA sequence: TGCAGTGCTAGAGAGGGCAGGCAACACACCGGGGAGCTGTTTTTT.